This T cell receptor (beta chain) came from a study of identical twins. The CDR3 is made up of 14 amino acids. Trimming left V 1 base short and J 0 bases short, with 7 bases between. Germline V gene sequence: CDR1 SGHTA, CDR2 FQGTGA. This clonotype was picked up many times. Antigen unknown. Findings and limits, study-wide: Potential partial confounding of zero-insertion analyses by invariant MAIT and iNKT cells was noted. Models predicted too little out-of-frame TCR alpha sharing in monozygotic twins.

TCRdb re-called the 5' RACE reads with MiXCR, one entry per CDR3 protein. Among 400,000 to 500,000 distinct CDR3 sequences listed, 18% were seen once. Sequencing was carried out using naive T cells sorted from blood. The source of this sequence is a man between 45 and 60 years old in good health. The chain links TRBV7-3 to TRBJ2-7, with unresolved D. The CDR3 sequence: CASSLSGDSYEQYF. CDR3 in DNA: TGTGCCAGCAGCTTAAGTGGGGACTCCTACGAGCAGTACTTC.